These 28 T cell receptor beta chains were all obtained from the same sample, sequenced in a study of blood T cell repertoires in COVID-19. Sequencing was performed with immunoSEQ multiplex PCR; in TCRdb, only in-frame clones are kept and a portion is missing. The repertoire holds 300,000 to 350,000 clones, 75% to 90% seen once, with more than 2% in the top ten. The sample was peripheral blood. These receptors originate from a man younger than 35 with active or convalescent COVID-19.

The chain carries TRBV28 and TRBJ1-1, with D unclear. The germline V gene has CDR1 MDHEN and CDR2 SYDVKM. The CDR3 is 13 amino acids. Trimming shortened V by 7 bases and J by 4 bases, and 13 bases separated the two germline ends. CDR3 sequence reads: CASNIKEGTEAFF. In nucleotides, the CDR3 is TGTGCCAGCAATATTAAAGAGGGCACTGAAGCTTTCTTT.

This chain connects TRBV7-9 to TRBJ2-1, with D perhaps matching TRBD1 (6 bases). This CDR3 contains 14 residues. Germline CDR1 and CDR2: SEHNR and FQNEAQ (reference sequence). V was pared by 6 bases and J by 0 bases, with 9 bases between. CDR3 DNA sequence: TGTGCCAGCAGGAGGGGGAGCTCCTACAATGAGCAGTTCTTC. This sequence encodes CASRRGSSYNEQFF.

V and J are TRBV6-5 and TRBJ1-5, with a possible D match to TRBD1 (6 bases). Trimming stripped 7 bases from V and 3 bases from J, with 10 bases between. The germline V gene encodes CDR1 MNHEY and CDR2 SVGAGI. This CDR3 is built from 13 residues. CDR3 sequence reads: CASTTGFNQPQHF. In DNA, the CDR3 is TGTGCCAGCACCACAGGGTTCAATCAGCCCCAGCATTTT.

The chain joins TRBV2 to TRBJ1-5, with D possibly TRBD1 on 5 matching bases. The CDR3 extends over 12 amino acids. V was cut by 10 bases and J by 9 bases, with 16 bases left in between. Germline CDR1 is SNHLY and CDR2 is FYNNEI. DNA of the CDR3: TGTGCCACGGGGGATGGGACGGGGCCCCAGCATTTT. This gives the protein CATGDGTGPQHF.

The rearrangement uses TRBV6-5 and TRBJ1-1; no reliable D call. Germline V gene data show CDR1 as MNHEY and CDR2 as SVGAGI. V dropped 2 bases and J dropped 0 bases, with 4 bases sitting between them. CDR3 length: 13 residues. CDR3 amino acids: CASSYEVNTEAFF. In nucleotides, the CDR3 is TGTGCCAGCAGTTACGAGGTGAACACTGAAGCTTTCTTT.

V usage is TRBV19 and J usage is TRBJ2-1; 10 bases are shared with TRBD2. CDR1 is LNHDA and CDR2 is SQIVND in the germline V gene (reference sequence). The CDR3 extends over 16 amino acids. With 9 bases clipped from V and 2 bases from J, the junction kept 10 bases outside the gene matches. CDR3 bases: TGTGCCAGCGACACGGGGGGACTAGCGCCCTACAATGAGCAGTTCTTC. Translated, it gives CASDTGGLAPYNEQFF.

The chain couples TRBV7-2 to TRBJ1-3; 9 bases map to TRBD1. The V gene end was trimmed by 5 bases and the J gene end by 4 bases; junction bases not matched to a gene: 9. The CDR3 is made up of 16 amino acids. Germline V gene data show CDR1 as SGHTA and CDR2 as FQGNSA. The CDR3 region is CASSTGTGMKGNTIYF. CDR3 sequence (DNA): TGTGCCAGCAGCACTGGGACAGGGATGAAGGGAAACACCATATATTTT. Complete variable domain (other parts from reference TRBV7-2 and TRBJ1-3): GAGVSQSPSNKVTEKGKDVELRCDPISGHTALYWYRQSLGQGLEFLIYFQGNSAPDKSGLPSDRFSAERTGGSVSTLTIQRTQQEDSAVYLCASSTGTGMKGNTIYFGEGSWLTVV.

In its sample, this clone was seen once. The rearrangement links TRBV7-8 to TRBJ2-7; 9 nucleotides align to TRBD2. Trimming cost V 3 bases and J 7 bases; bases outside gene matches: 16. The CDR3 extends over 17 amino acids. From germline, CDR1 is SGHVS and CDR2 FQNEAQ. The CDR3 DNA reads as TGTGCCAGCAGCTTGGAAATAGCGGGAGTAAGGTTTGCAGAGCAGTACTTC. Translated, it gives CASSLEIAGVRFAEQYF.

V is TRBV19 and J is TRBJ1-2; the D is unclear. Germline CDR1 is LNHDA and CDR2 is SQIVND (reference sequence). This CDR3 has 11 residues. V lost 11 bases and J 5 bases, leaving 12 bases between the germline ends. The CDR3 sequence: CAPCASYGYTF. CDR3 DNA sequence: TGTGCCCCCTGCGCGTCTTATGGCTACACCTTC.

The CDR3 protein is CASSHGLAGSTDTQYF. In DNA, the CDR3 is TGTGCCAGCTCACATGGGCTAGCGGGCAGCACAGATACGCAGTATTTT. This chain joins TRBV18 and TRBJ2-3, with TRBD2 identical over 8 bases. The CDR3 has 16 amino acids. The germline V gene has CDR1 KGHSH and CDR2 LQKENI. The ends lost 4 bases at V and 0 bases at J; junction bases unmatched: 6.

This clone occurred once. The chain has TRBV5-5 and TRBJ2-1, with D unclear. Germline V gene lookup returns CDR1 SGHKS and CDR2 YYEKEE (reference sequence). CDR3 size: 16 residues. The ends were cut back, 5 bases at V and 9 bases at J, with 24 bases in the middle. The CDR3 DNA reads TGTGCCAGCAGACGAGCATCGAGCCCTTCGGCAGGTGAGCAGTTCTTC. Translated: CASRRASSPSAGEQFF.

The rearrangement uses TRBV28 and TRBJ1-5, with D tentatively TRBD1 (6 bases). V lost 6 bases and J lost 6, with 18 bases in between. Germline values: CDR1 MDHEN, CDR2 SYDVKM. There are 15 residues in the CDR3. The CDR3 coding sequence is TGTGCCAGCAGCGCTTCGACACAGGGTGGTCAGCCCCAGCATTTT. As protein: CASSASTQGGQPQHF.

J is TRBJ2-2 and V is TRBV27, with TRBD2 as a possible D gene (6 bases). The germline CDR1 and CDR2 sequences are MNHEY and SMNVEV (reference sequence). The CDR3 length is 16 residues. V was trimmed by 5 bases and J by 7 bases, leaving 20 bases between them. CDR3 coding DNA: TGTGCCAGCAGTCTCCTCGACGGGGGTCGGGACGGGGAGCTGTTTTTT. Amino acids: CASSLLDGGRDGELFF.

The V gene is TRBV2, the J gene TRBJ2-2; D perhaps matches TRBD1 (5 bases). Germline-derived CDR1 and CDR2 are SNHLY and FYNNEI. Trimming removed 4 bases at V and 0 bases at J, with 9 bases between. This CDR3 comprises 15 residues. For the CDR3, the DNA is TGTGCCAGCAGTGGCTGGGGCGCGAACACCGGGGAGCTGTTTTTT. Translation gives CASSGWGANTGELFF.

The CDR3 protein is CASSRTEYGYTF. CDR3 nucleotide sequence: TGTGCCAGCAGCCGGACAGAGTATGGCTACACCTTC. This chain uses TRBV6-5 with TRBJ1-2, with D possibly being TRBD1 (6 bases). The ends were cut back, 6 bases at V and 5 bases at J, with 10 bases in the middle. This CDR3 is built from 12 residues. The V gene's germline CDR1 is MNHEY and CDR2 SVGAGI.

This clone is a singleton in its sample. This rearrangement joins TRBV7-2 to TRBJ1-2; maybe TRBD1 (5 bases). V was cut by 1 base and J by 4 bases, with 13 bases left in between. This CDR3 is 15 amino acids long. The germline V gene encodes CDR1 SGHTA and CDR2 FQGNSA. The CDR3 DNA reads as TGTGCCAGCAGCTTAGGAGTCGACAGCCCCTATGGCTACACCTTC. Protein product: CASSLGVDSPYGYTF. Full variable domain (rest looked up from reference TRBV7-2 and TRBJ1-2): GAGVSQSPSNKVTEKGKDVELRCDPISGHTALYWYRQSLGQGLEFLIYFQGNSAPDKSGLPSDRFSAERTGGSVSTLTIQRTQQEDSAVYLCASSLGVDSPYGYTFGSGTRLTVV.

The chain uses TRBV4-1 and TRBJ2-7; 7 bases line up with TRBD2. V gave up 4 bases and J gave up 0 bases; unmatched junction bases: 27. CDR3 length equals 22 residues. Germline assignment: CDR1 MGHRA and CDR2 YSYEKL. CDR3 in amino acids: CASSRAKLGEGNGWGGSYEQYF. The CDR3 DNA sequence: TGCGCCAGCAGCCGGGCCAAGTTAGGGGAGGGGAACGGCTGGGGGGGCTCCTACGAGCAGTACTTC.

The chain joins TRBV18 to TRBJ1-5; 7 bases map to TRBD1. Trimming removed 4 bases from V and 5 bases from J; junction bases left unmatched: 17. This CDR3 spans 18 amino acids. CDR1 and CDR2 (germline): KGHSH, LQKENI. The CDR3 region has the DNA TGTGCCAGCTCACGTGACAGGGTCCCCTTTTTATCTGATCAGCCCCAGCATTTT. Residues: CASSRDRVPFLSDQPQHF.

The chain has TRBV6-5 and TRBJ2-5; a weak D match, TRBD2 (5 bases). The V gene lost 2 bases and the J gene lost 3 bases, with 13 bases spanning the gap. Germline V gene sequence: CDR1 MNHEY, CDR2 SVGAGI. The CDR3 length is 15 residues. CDR3 residues: CASSYLAGGEETQYF. For the CDR3, the DNA is TGTGCCAGCAGTTACCTGGCGGGTGGAGAAGAGACCCAGTACTTC.

This chain joins TRBV18 and TRBJ2-1; 10 positions agree with TRBD2. This CDR3 is built from 16 residues. V shed 3 bases and J 8 bases; nucleotides not matched to a gene: 10. Germline CDR1 is KGHSH and CDR2 is LQKENI. The CDR3 is CASSPRLAGVSYEQFF. DNA of the CDR3: TGTGCCAGCTCACCCCGGCTAGCGGGAGTCAGCTATGAGCAGTTCTTC.

The chain carries TRBV7-2 and TRBJ1-5; tentative D call: TRBD1 (5 bases). CDR1 and CDR2 (germline): SGHTA, FQGNSA. V lost 5 bases and J 7 bases, leaving 15 bases between the germline ends. The CDR3 sequence is 14 residues long. CDR3 sequence: CASSLPGGGQPQHF. The CDR3 DNA is TGTGCCAGCAGCCTACCGGGGGGTGGACAGCCCCAGCATTTT.

The chain recombines TRBV7-7 with TRBJ2-7; D may be TRBD1 (5 bases). Trimming left V 3 bases short and J 3 bases short, with 9 bases between. Germline loops: CDR1 SSHAT, CDR2 FNYEAQ (reference sequence). CDR3 length: 13 residues. The CDR3 nucleotides read TGTGCCAGCAGCTTTAGACAGAACTACGAGCAGTACTTC. Translating gives CASSFRQNYEQYF.

The chain has TRBV28 and TRBJ2-7; 11 bases are shared with TRBD2. Germline CDR1 is MDHEN and CDR2 is SYDVKM. The CDR3 contains 16 residues. V lost 5 bases, J lost 4 bases, and 10 bases stayed unmatched. CDR3 in amino acids: CASSRRLAGNIYEQYF. In nucleotides, the CDR3 is TGTGCCAGCAGTCGACGACTAGCGGGGAATATTTACGAGCAGTACTTC.

The table lists this clone with a count of one. The V and J genes are TRBV10-2 and TRBJ2-5, with 7 bases fitting TRBD2. The V and J ends lost 6 bases and 4 bases, in that order; junction bases with no gene match: 11. This CDR3 is built from 15 residues. CDR1 is WSHSY and CDR2 is SAAADI in the germline V gene. CDR3 nucleotide sequence: TGCGCCAGCAGCCGGGACTACCCAGGAGGAGAGACCCAGTACTTC. It translates to CASSRDYPGGETQYF.

The V and J genes are TRBV10-3 and TRBJ1-3; the match to TRBD1 covers 7 bases. V trimming: 5 bases; J trimming: 2 bases; junction bases outside the gene matches: 3. There are 14 residues in the CDR3. Germline assignment: CDR1 ENHRY and CDR2 SYGVKD. The CDR3 DNA sequence: TGTGCCATCAGTACAGGGGTCCCTGGAAACACCATATATTTT. Its translation is CAISTGVPGNTIYF.

The rearrangement links TRBV7-7 to TRBJ2-3; TRBD1 matches at 9 bases. V trimming: 0 bases; J trimming: 6 bases; junction bases outside the gene matches: 4. Germline V gives CDR1 SSHAT, CDR2 FNYEAQ (reference sequence). CDR3 length: 15 residues. CDR3 nucleotides: TGTGCCAGCAGCTTAGCGACAGGGGGAGATGATACGCAGTATTTT. The encoded protein is CASSLATGGDDTQYF.

The CDR3: CASSSRGPSGNNEQFF. CDR3 in DNA: TGTGCCAGCAGCTCGCGGGGGCCTAGCGGGAACAATGAGCAGTTCTTC. The chain combines TRBV11-2 with TRBJ2-1, with 9 positions matching TRBD2. The CDR3 has 16 amino acids. Looked up from germline, CDR1 is SGHAT and CDR2 is FQNNGV. The J segment lost 5 bases and the V segment lost 4 bases, leaving 9 bases of the junction unmatched.

The chain carries TRBV27 and TRBJ1-2; no clear D. The CDR3 has 11 amino acids. V shed 10 bases and J shed 5 bases, with 11 bases lying between them. CDR1 is MNHEY and CDR2 is SMNVEV in the germline V gene (reference sequence). The CDR3 region has the DNA TGTGCCACCCTATCAGCGTATGGCTACACCTTC. This sequence encodes CATLSAYGYTF.